The 16 T cell receptor beta chains below were found in one sample sequenced in a study of tissue T cells after allogeneic stem cell transplantation. This sample's time point: mouse harvest day 7 after allogeneic transplant. The graft held 10^6 splenic CD5+ T cells and 10^7 T-cell-depleted bone marrow cells. TCRdb's copy holds only in-frame clones and misses some; the assay was immunoSEQ multiplex PCR. In the table there are roughly 9,700 clones, about 47% of which are singletons. The material sequenced was gut tissue. The receptors were sampled from a female BALB/c mouse given C57BL/6 T cells with graft-versus-host disease after an allogeneic hematopoietic cell transplant.

Details on this clone: All gene names here are mouse names. The CDR3 extends 1 residue past the end of the read, so its final part is completed from the germline J gene. This rearrangement joins TRBV12-2 to TRBJ2-4; tentative D call: TRBD1 (5 bases). Trimming pared 2 bases from V and 6 bases from J, leaving 5 bases between. CDR1 and CDR2 from the germline V gene are SGHLS and HYDKME. This CDR3 is built from 11 residues. CDR3 DNA, as far as it was read: TGTGCCAGCTCTCCAGGGAACACCTTGTAC. Translation gives CASSPGNTLY. The whole CDR3 protein is CASSPGNTLYF.

As for this clone: The genes are named according to mouse. Read sequence stops 1 residue before the CDR3 end, and the germline J gene provides the missing end. V and J are TRBV16 and TRBJ2-4; 8 bases match TRBD2. J lost 9 bases, V lost 1 base, and 6 bases had no gene match. Germline CDR1 SGHSA, CDR2 FRNQAP. The CDR3 contains 14 residues. The sequenced CDR3 bases are TGTGCAAGCAGCTTAGGGGGGGGGCGCGGAACCTTGTAC. Encoded protein: CASSLGGGRGTLY. The CDR3 reads in full as CASSLGGGRGTLYF.

Details on this clone: The germline and genes are mouse ones. Read coverage stops 1 residue before the CDR3 terminus; the germline J gene supplies the remainder. This sequence joins TRBV26 and TRBJ1-1, with 7 bases fitting TRBD1. Germline CDR1 and CDR2: KGHPV and FQNQEV (reference sequence). The CDR3 spans 13 residues. V was clipped by 3 bases and J by 4 bases; unmatched bases: 2. The covered CDR3 bases are TGTGCCAGCAGTCTACCAGGGGGCACAGAAGTCTTC. Translated: CASSLPGGTEVF. The whole CDR3 protein reads CASSLPGGTEVFF.

This clone was seen a few times. Genes here carry mouse names. The read terminates 1 residue ahead of where the CDR3 ends, so the germline J gene completes it. The chain combines TRBV2 with TRBJ2-3; 7 bases fit TRBD2. CDR3 size: 16 residues. Germline V gene data show CDR1 as LGHNA and CDR2 as YSYQKL. Losses at the gene ends were 0 bases for V and 0 bases for J; bases not matched to a gene: 3. The chain's CDR3 is CASSQDLGVSAETLYF. Partial CDR3 DNA: TGTGCCAGCAGCCAAGACCTGGGGGTTAGTGCAGAAACGCTGTAT.

Worth noting for this clone: Gene names refer to mouse genes. Read coverage stops 1 residue before the CDR3 terminus; the germline J gene supplies the remainder. This chain links TRBV3 with TRBJ2-1; 10 bases are a match to TRBD2. Trimming took 4 bases from V and 3 from J; bases not matched to a gene: 3. The CDR3 length is 15 residues. CDR1 is SNHLY and CDR2 is FYNGKV in the germline V gene (reference sequence). The CDR3 loop is CASSSGLGVYAEQFF. The DNA read from the CDR3 is TGTGCCAGCAGCTCTGGACTGGGGGTCTATGCTGAGCAGTTC.

About this clone itself: The gene names here belong to mouse. Read coverage stops 1 residue before the CDR3 terminus; the germline J gene supplies the remainder. The rearrangement joins TRBV5 to TRBJ1-5; maybe TRBD1 (6 bases). The CDR3 is 13 amino acids. Germline assignment: CDR1 LGHNA and CDR2 YNLKQL (reference sequence). The ends were cut back, 4 bases at V and 4 bases at J, with 8 bases in the middle. CDR3 sequence: CASSLGQNQAPLF. The covered CDR3 bases are TGTGCCAGCAGCCTGGGACAAAACCAGGCTCCGCTT.

Concerning this clone itself: Gene names follow the mouse nomenclature. The read halts 1 residue ahead of the CDR3 end, with the missing end drawn from the germline J gene. The chain recombines TRBV26 with TRBJ2-2, with 7 bases identical to TRBD1. The junction had 3 bases not matched to a gene; V was cut back by 5 bases and J by 0 bases. This CDR3 spans 15 amino acids. Germline V gene data show CDR1 as KGHPV and CDR2 as FQNQEV (reference sequence). The DNA read from the CDR3 is TGTGCCAGCAGTGATGGGACAGCAAACACCGGGCAGCTCTAC. Its translation: CASSDGTANTGQLY. The entire CDR3 protein is CASSDGTANTGQLYF. Drawing the rest from reference TRBV26 and TRBJ2-2, the complete variable domain is NSKVIQTPRYLVKGQGQKAKMRCIPEKGHPVVFWYQQNKNNEFKFLINFQNQEVLQQIDMTEKRFSAECPSNSPCSLEIQSSEAGDSALYLCASSDGTANTGQLYFGEGSKLTVL.

A note on this clone: Gene names are the mouse ones. The read stops 1 residue short of the end of the CDR3; the missing end is completed from the germline J gene. The chain joins TRBV3 to TRBJ1-1; D is ambiguous. CDR1 is SNHLY and CDR2 is FYNGKV in the germline V gene (reference sequence). Trimming took 3 bases from V and 5 from J, leaving 4 bases between them. This CDR3 region has 11 residues. Partial CDR3 DNA: TGTGCCAGCAGCTTTCCAACAGAAGTCTTC. Its translation: CASSFPTEVF. The entire CDR3 is CASSFPTEVFF.

This clone was seen a few times. The gene names given are mouse names. The CDR3 end falls 1 residue outside the read, so it is completed with the germline J gene. The chain couples TRBV4 to TRBJ2-7; 12 bases are a match to TRBD2. Germline V gene data show CDR1 as LGHDT and CDR2 as YNNKQL (reference sequence). The CDR3 sequence is 14 residues long. The V gene end was trimmed by 5 bases and the J gene end by 2 bases; junction bases not matched to a gene: 1. Incomplete CDR3 DNA: TGTGCCAGCAGCAGGACTGGGGGGGCCTATGAACAGTAC. Protein: CASSRTGGAYEQY. The CDR3 in full is CASSRTGGAYEQYF.

In this sample, this clone is medium-sized. Mouse germline and gene names are used. The read finishes 1 residue shy of the CDR3 end, and the germline J gene is used to complete it. Additional DNA sequences in this sample encode the identical CDR3. This rearrangement joins TRBV26 to TRBJ1-3, with TRBD1 matching 8 bases. The germline V gene has CDR1 KGHPV and CDR2 FQNQEV (reference sequence). The CDR3 contains 15 residues. J gave up 0 bases and V 3 bases, and 1 base lay outside the gene matches. This CDR3 is CASSLDRGSGNTLYF. CDR3 DNA, as far as it was read: TGTGCCAGCAGTCTTGACAGGGGTTCTGGAAATACGCTCTAT.

Concerning this clone: Gene names are the mouse ones. From the germline J gene comes the end of the CDR3, since the read stops 1 residue before it. The chain uses TRBV31 and TRBJ2-7; 9 bases are a match to TRBD2. The CDR3 consists of 15 residues. CDR1 is GKSSPN, CDR2 SITVG, per germline. With 4 bases clipped from V and 3 bases from J, the junction kept 10 bases outside the gene matches. The CDR3 bases that were read are TGTGCCTGGATCGGCCGGGACTGGGCTCACTATGAACAGTAC. Its translation is CAWIGRDWAHYEQY. The CDR3 as a whole reads CAWIGRDWAHYEQYF.

By share, this clone counts as medium-sized. The genes and germline here are from mouse. The CDR3 is cut off 1 residue early in the read; its end comes from the germline J gene. The V and J genes are TRBV31 and TRBJ2-1; D is unresolved. CDR3 size: 10 residues. V was cut by 3 bases and J by 7 bases, with 4 bases left in between. Germline-derived CDR1 and CDR2 are GKSSPN and SITVG. CDR3 in amino acids: CAWSEAEQFF. CDR3 bases read: TGTGCCTGGAGCGAGGCTGAGCAGTTC.

Only a few counts were recorded for this clone. The genes and germline here are from mouse. CDR3 DNA (partial): TGTGCCAGCAAACTGGGGGGGCGGACCGGGCAGCTCTAC. Its translation: CASKLGGRTGQLY. The entire CDR3 is CASKLGGRTGQLYF. The chain recombines TRBV22 with TRBJ2-2; TRBD2 reflects the table's D call only, with no check against the DNA. The CDR3 end lies 1 residue beyond the end of the read and is filled in from the germline J gene. TRBV22 is marked as a pseudogene. The CDR3 loop spans 14 amino acids.

To note about this clone: Genes and germline are mouse. Sequencing ends 1 residue short of the CDR3 end; the germline J gene provides the rest. V gene TRBV26 combines with J gene TRBJ2-5; D perhaps matches TRBD1 (5 bases). The ends were cut back, 2 bases at V and 5 bases at J, with 11 bases in the middle. The CDR3 totals 14 residues. Germline CDR1 is KGHPV and CDR2 is FQNQEV (reference sequence). The CDR3 is CASSLEGRGDTQYF. Incomplete CDR3 DNA: TGTGCCAGCAGTCTGGAGGGGAGGGGAGACACCCAGTAC.

This clone was picked up a small number of times. Each gene name is a mouse one. The read falls 1 residue short of the CDR3 end, and the missing part is taken from the germline J gene. V usage is TRBV15 and J usage is TRBJ2-7; possible D gene TRBD2, 5 bases. The CDR3 totals 12 residues. The germline V and J ends were trimmed by 4 bases and 4 bases, with 8 bases remaining between them. The germline CDR1 and CDR2 sequences are SGHND and FRSKSL. The covered CDR3 bases are TGTGCCAGCAGTTCTCTGGGATATGAACAGTAC. Protein product: CASSSLGYEQY. The full CDR3 reads CASSSLGYEQYF.

This clone was counted a single time. Gene names are mouse gene names. The CDR3 is cut off 1 residue early in the read; its end comes from the germline J gene. The J gene is TRBJ1-2, the V gene TRBV3, with D uncertain. CDR1 SNHLY and CDR2 FYNGKV come from the germline V gene (reference sequence). This CDR3 has 13 amino acids. Trimming pared 2 bases from V and 2 bases from J, leaving 6 bases between. This chain's CDR3 is CASSLSGNSDYTF. The CDR3 DNA, read in part, is TGTGCCAGCAGCTTATCGGGGAACTCCGACTACACC.